These T cell receptor beta chains were read from a single sample in a study of identifying expanded T cells in peripheral blood. Assay used: immunoSEQ multiplex PCR; TCRdb lists only in-frame clones, some missing. The table includes 84,000 or so clones, around 90% detected once. Source material: blood. The receptor source for this set is a person aged 18 to 75 in good health. Both conserved end residues are part of each CDR3. The D gene is left open where the match is weak. A clone size is listed for some rows: how often the clone was seen (once, few, many), or a class if it is expanded.

D,size,J,V,CDR3,DNA
-,-,TRBJ2-2,TRBV7-2,CASSLDPNTGELFF,TGTGCCAGCAGCTTAGATCCGAACACCGGGGAGCTGTTTTTT
TRBD2,-,TRBJ2-3,TRBV5-1,CASSPQWGLAWADTQYF,TGCGCCAGCAGCCCACAGTGGGGACTAGCTTGGGCAGATACGCAGTATTTT
-,few,TRBJ1-3,TRBV9,CASSVETAGNTIYF,TGTGCCAGCAGCGTAGAGACAGCGGGAAACACCATATATTTT
TRBD1,-,TRBJ2-1,TRBV5-1,CASSPTGTGTPIIYNEQFF,TGCGCCAGCAGCCCGACGGGGACAGGGACCCCGATTATTTACAATGAGCAGTTCTTC
-,few,TRBJ1-2,TRBV7-9,CASSLYRDTNYGYTF,TGTGCCAGCAGCTTATATCGGGACACAAACTATGGCTACACCTTC
-,-,TRBJ2-2,TRBV5-1,CASSRAETGELFF,TGCGCCAGCAGCCGGGCGGAGACCGGGGAGCTGTTTTTT
TRBD1,-,TRBJ1-4,TRBV7-9,CASSRDRGSTNEKLFF,TGTGCCAGCAGCCGCGACAGGGGAAGTACTAATGAAAAACTGTTTTTT
-,-,TRBJ1-2,TRBV18,CASSLNRDGASYGYTF,TGTGCCAGCTCTCTGAACCGGGACGGCGCCTCCTATGGCTACACCTTC
-,once,TRBJ1-4,TRBV7-5,CVRSLQGGWEKLFF,TGTGTCAGAAGCCTACAGGGGGGCTGGGAAAAACTGTTTTTT
-,-,TRBJ2-5,TRBV7-9,CASSFWSEEETQYF,TGTGCCAGCAGCTTCTGGTCGGAGGAAGAGACCCAGTACTTC
-,-,TRBJ2-2,TRBV10-3,CAISGGPTGELFF,TGTGCCATCAGTGGGGGGCCCACCGGGGAGCTGTTTTTT
-,-,TRBJ1-1,TRBV19,CASSIRKGSANTEAFF,TGTGCCAGTAGTATTCGAAAGGGTAGTGCGAACACTGAAGCTTTCTTT
TRBD2,once,TRBJ2-1,TRBV18,CASSPRSLAGGPNEQFF,TGTGCCAGCTCACCACGTTCACTAGCGGGGGGGCCCAATGAGCAGTTCTTC
TRBD2,-,TRBJ2-2,TRBV11-3,CASSFAGTSGRVGELFF,TGTGCCAGCAGCTTCGCCGGGACTAGCGGGAGAGTCGGGGAGCTGTTTTTT
TRBD1,-,TRBJ2-2,TRBV5-1,CASSLETGSGELFF,TGCGCCAGCAGCTTGGAGACAGGGTCCGGGGAGCTGTTTTTT
-,-,TRBJ1-5,TRBV15,CATSRERGSFNQPQHF,TGTGCCACCAGCAGAGAAAGAGGGAGCTTCAATCAGCCCCAGCATTTT
-,-,TRBJ2-3,TRBV7-3,CASSPSTDTQYF,TGTGCCAGCAGCCCAAGCACAGATACGCAGTATTTT
TRBD1,-,TRBJ2-7,TRBV27,CASSLYRGLNEQYF,TGTGCCAGCAGTTTGTACAGGGGTCTCAACGAGCAGTACTTC
TRBD2,-,TRBJ2-1,TRBV28,CASSIRLADYNEQFF,TGTGCCAGCAGCATTAGACTAGCGGACTACAATGAGCAGTTCTTC
TRBD2,-,TRBJ2-3,TRBV15,CATSSPGTSLSGTQYF,TGTGCCACCAGCAGTCCCGGGACTAGCCTGTCGGGTACGCAGTATTTT
TRBD1,-,TRBJ1-2,TRBV2,CASSAGTGSYGYTF,TGTGCCAGCAGTGCCGGGACAGGGAGCTATGGCTACACCTTC
TRBD1,-,TRBJ2-7,TRBV7-9,CASSAGTDPYEQYF,TGTGCCAGCAGTGCAGGGACAGACCCCTACGAGCAGTACTTC
TRBD2,-,TRBJ2-2,TRBV5-4,CASSRGLAGNTGELFF,TGTGCCAGCAGCAGGGGACTAGCGGGAAACACCGGGGAGCTGTTTTTT
-,-,TRBJ1-5,TRBV19,CASSTDGFNQPQHF,TGTGCCAGTAGTACTGATGGCTTTAATCAGCCCCAGCATTTT
-,-,TRBJ1-5,TRBV10-3,CAISDSASNQPQHF,TGTGCCATCAGTGATTCGGCCAGTAATCAGCCCCAGCATTTT
-,few,TRBJ2-1,TRBV27,CASKSQSRGNEQFF,TGTGCCAGCAAATCGCAGAGCCGGGGCAATGAGCAGTTCTTC
-,few,TRBJ1-2,TRBV6-1,CATVGQNVYGYTF,TGTGCCACCGTCGGACAGAACGTCTATGGCTACACCTTC
-,once,TRBJ2-1,TRBV5-4,CASSPRNKGPNEQFF,TGTGCCAGCAGCCCACGCAACAAGGGTCCCAATGAGCAGTTCTTC
-,-,TRBJ2-1,TRBV7-3,CASTPSGGNGEQFF,TGTGCCAGCACGCCGTCGGGCGGGAATGGTGAGCAGTTCTTC
-,few,TRBJ1-5,TRBV9,CASSVDSGNQPQHF,TGTGCCAGCAGCGTAGACAGCGGCAATCAGCCCCAGCATTTT
-,-,TRBJ2-1,TRBV7-6,CASSLGGTYNEQFF,TGTGCCAGCAGCTTAGGTGGCACCTACAATGAGCAGTTCTTC
-,-,TRBJ1-1,TRBV5-1,CASSPITGYTEAFF,TGCGCCAGCAGCCCAATTACAGGGTACACTGAAGCTTTCTTT
-,-,TRBJ2-4,TRBV5-4,CASSPGGGRDIQYF,TGTGCCAGCAGCCCTGGAGGGGGCCGGGACATTCAGTACTTC
-,-,TRBJ1-2,TRBV2,CASNYRVFNYGYTF,TGTGCCAGCAATTACAGGGTATTCAACTATGGCTACACCTTC
-,-,TRBJ1-2,TRBV9,CASSAADVRNGYTF,TGTGCCAGCAGCGCCGCTGATGTGAGGAATGGCTACACCTTC
-,-,TRBJ2-1,TRBV5-6,CASSRGTGSNEQFF,TGTGCCAGCAGCCGAGGAACAGGGAGCAATGAGCAGTTCTTC
-,-,TRBJ1-2,TRBV6-5,CASSPPQGRGYTF,TGTGCCAGCAGTCCCCCACAGGGTCGTGGCTACACCTTC
-,-,TRBJ1-1,TRBV5-4,CASSYRQNTEAFF,TGTGCCAGCAGCTACCGACAGAACACTGAAGCTTTCTTT
TRBD1,-,TRBJ1-4,TRBV5-1,CASSTGQGIGEKLFF,TGCGCCAGCAGCACGGGACAGGGTATAGGTGAAAAACTGTTTTTT
-,-,TRBJ2-2,TRBV5-3,CARSRPREAIDTGELFF,TGTGCCAGAAGCCGCCCCAGGGAGGCGATAGACACCGGGGAGCTGTTTTTT
-,once,TRBJ1-2,TRBV7-2,CASSFAPSANYGYTF,TGTGCCAGCAGCTTTGCCCCTTCGGCTAACTATGGCTACACCTTC
-,-,TRBJ1-2,TRBV7-9,CASSSSDVNYGYTF,TGTGCCAGCAGCTCTTCGGACGTGAACTATGGCTACACCTTC
-,-,TRBJ2-3,TRBV10-1,CASSGGHEDTQYF,TGCGCCAGCAGCGGGGGGCATGAGGATACGCAGTATTTT
-,-,TRBJ2-2,TRBV10-3,CASKGLSLNTGELFF,TGTGCCTCCAAGGGTTTGTCATTGAACACCGGGGAGCTGTTTTTT
-,-,TRBJ1-3,TRBV19,CASSTLRDLSGNTIYF,TGTGCCAGTAGTACTCTGAGAGATCTCTCTGGAAACACCATATATTTT
-,-,TRBJ2-1,TRBV2,CASSEIGELSYNEQFF,TGTGCCAGCAGTGAAATAGGGGAATTATCCTACAATGAGCAGTTCTTC
-,-,TRBJ2-7,TRBV7-6,CASSLVAGETYEQYF,TGTGCCAGCAGCTTAGTCGCAGGAGAGACCTACGAGCAGTACTTC
-,-,TRBJ1-1,TRBV2,CATPDTLNTEAFF,TGTGCCACTCCGGACACTTTGAACACTGAAGCTTTCTTT
-,once,TRBJ1-2,TRBV4-2,CASSQDVTFYGYTF,TGTGCCAGCAGCCAAGATGTCACCTTCTATGGCTACACCTTC
-,few,TRBJ2-1,TRBV7-9,CASSSDSGREQFF,TGTGCCAGCAGCTCCGACAGTGGACGGGAGCAGTTCTTC
-,-,TRBJ2-3,TRBV13,CASSGAADTQYF,TGTGCCAGCAGTGGGGCAGCAGATACGCAGTATTTT
TRBD1,-,TRBJ2-7,TRBV7-8,CASSLNRDSSYEQYF,TGTGCCAGCAGCTTAAACCGGGACAGCTCCTACGAGCAGTACTTC
-,-,TRBJ1-1,TRBV30,CAWTQRAGVTEAFF,TGTGCCTGGACCCAAAGAGCCGGGGTGACTGAAGCTTTCTTT